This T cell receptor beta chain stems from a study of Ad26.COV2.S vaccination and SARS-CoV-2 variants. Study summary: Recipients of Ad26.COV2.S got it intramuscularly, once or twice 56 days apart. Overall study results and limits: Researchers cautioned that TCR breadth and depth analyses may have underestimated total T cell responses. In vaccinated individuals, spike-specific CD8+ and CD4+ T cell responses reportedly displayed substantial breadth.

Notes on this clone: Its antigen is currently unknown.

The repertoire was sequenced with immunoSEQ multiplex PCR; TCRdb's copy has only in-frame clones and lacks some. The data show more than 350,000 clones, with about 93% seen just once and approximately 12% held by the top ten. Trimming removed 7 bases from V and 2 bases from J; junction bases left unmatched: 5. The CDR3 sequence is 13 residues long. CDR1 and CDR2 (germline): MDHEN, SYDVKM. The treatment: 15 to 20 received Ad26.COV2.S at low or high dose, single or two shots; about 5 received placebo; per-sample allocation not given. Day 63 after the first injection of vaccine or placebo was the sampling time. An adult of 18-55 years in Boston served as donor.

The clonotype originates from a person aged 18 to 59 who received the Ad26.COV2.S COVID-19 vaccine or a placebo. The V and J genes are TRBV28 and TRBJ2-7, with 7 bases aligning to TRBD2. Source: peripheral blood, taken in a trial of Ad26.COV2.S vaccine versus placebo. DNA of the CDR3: TGTGCCAGCACCCGGGAGGTAGCCTACGAGCAGTACTTC. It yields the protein CASTREVAYEQYF.